This entry concerns a single T cell receptor beta chain. As yet, its antigen is unknown. The data derive from a study of T-cell memory formation after mild COVID-19. The overall study: Largely donor-specific sequence clusters came from two donors. Overall study results and limits: Clones shrinking between day 15 and 85 showed a balanced CD4/CD8 split, and those that grew later tilted toward CD4+.

Constant-segment-primed 5'RACE gave TCR alpha and TCR beta cDNA libraries with sample barcodes and UMIs. One entry per CDR3 protein, called by TCRdb with MiXCR from the 5' RACE reads. The sample yields 350,000 to 400,000 distinct CDR3 sequences, more than 20% seen once. This sequence originates from an adult woman who had mild COVID-19 (a few samples of this study predate the infection). Cell type and time point are not known. Sequenced sample: PBMCs or a T cell subset sorted from them (not recorded which).

The CDR3 sequence: CASSKGAYGYTF. CDR3 nucleotide sequence: TGTGCCAGCAGTAAGGGGGCCTATGGCTACACCTTC. This chain links TRBV6-2 or TRBV6-3 with TRBJ1-2, with TRBD1 matching 7 bases. The J segment lost 4 bases and the V segment lost 5 bases, leaving 1 base of the junction unmatched. CDR1 and CDR2 (germline): MNHEY, SVGEGT. There are 12 residues in the CDR3.